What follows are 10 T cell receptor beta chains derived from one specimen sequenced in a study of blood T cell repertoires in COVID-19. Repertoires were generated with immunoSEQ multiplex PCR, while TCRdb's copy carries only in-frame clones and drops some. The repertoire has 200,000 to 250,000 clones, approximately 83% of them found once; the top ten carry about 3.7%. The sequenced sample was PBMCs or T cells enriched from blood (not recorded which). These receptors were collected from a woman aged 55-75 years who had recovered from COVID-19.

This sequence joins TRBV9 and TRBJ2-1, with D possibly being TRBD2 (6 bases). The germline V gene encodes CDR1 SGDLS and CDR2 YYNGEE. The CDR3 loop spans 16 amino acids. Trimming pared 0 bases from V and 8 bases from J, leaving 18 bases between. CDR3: CASSVGGGAGGYEQFF. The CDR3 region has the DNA TGTGCCAGCAGCGTAGGTGGCGGGGCTGGAGGATATGAGCAGTTCTTC.

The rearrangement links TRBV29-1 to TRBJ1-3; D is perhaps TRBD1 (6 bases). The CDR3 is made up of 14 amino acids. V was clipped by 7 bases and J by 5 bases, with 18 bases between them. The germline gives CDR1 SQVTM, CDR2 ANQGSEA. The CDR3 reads CSALQGEKRNTIYF. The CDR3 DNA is TGCAGCGCGCTACAGGGTGAAAAAAGAAACACCATATATTTT.

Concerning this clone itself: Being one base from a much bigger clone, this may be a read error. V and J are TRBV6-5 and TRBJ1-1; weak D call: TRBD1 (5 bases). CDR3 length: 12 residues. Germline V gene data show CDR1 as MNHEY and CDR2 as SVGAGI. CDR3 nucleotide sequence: TGTGCCAGCAGTTCTACAGGTGCTGAAGTTTTCTTT. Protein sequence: CASSSTGAEVFF.

The CDR3 protein is CASSLPVGAKTQYF. The DNA for the CDR3 is TGTGCCAGCAGCCTCCCGGTAGGAGCGAAGACCCAGTACTTC. The rearrangement links TRBV3-1 (or the pseudogene TRBV3-2) to TRBJ2-5; D not certain. From germline, CDR1 is LGHDT and CDR2 YNNKEL (reference sequence). Trimming stripped 4 bases from V and 6 bases from J, with 15 bases between. CDR3 length: 14 residues.

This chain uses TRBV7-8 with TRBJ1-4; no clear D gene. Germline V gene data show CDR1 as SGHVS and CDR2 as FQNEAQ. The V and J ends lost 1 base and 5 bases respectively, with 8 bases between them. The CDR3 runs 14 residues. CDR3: CASSLVSANEKLFF. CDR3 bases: TGTGCCAGCAGCTTAGTCAGCGCGAATGAAAAACTGTTTTTT. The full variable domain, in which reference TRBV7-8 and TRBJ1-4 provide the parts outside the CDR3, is GAGVSQSPRYKVAKRGQDVALRCDPISGHVSLFWYQQALGQGPEFLTYFQNEAQLDKSGLPSDRFFAERPEGSVSTLKIQRTQQEDSAVYLCASSLVSANEKLFFGSGTQLSVL.

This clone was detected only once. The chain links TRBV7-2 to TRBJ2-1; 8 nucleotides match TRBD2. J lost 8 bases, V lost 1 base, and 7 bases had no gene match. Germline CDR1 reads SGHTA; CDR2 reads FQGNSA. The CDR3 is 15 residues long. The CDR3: CASSLEGTSRHEQFF. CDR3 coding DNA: TGTGCCAGCAGCTTAGAGGGGACTAGTCGCCATGAGCAGTTCTTC.

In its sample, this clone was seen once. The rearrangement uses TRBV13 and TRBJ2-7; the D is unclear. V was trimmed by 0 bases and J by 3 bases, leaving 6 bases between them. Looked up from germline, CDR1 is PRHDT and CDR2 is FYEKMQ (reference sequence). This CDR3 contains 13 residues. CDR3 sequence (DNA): TGTGCCAGCAGCTTAGGACTTGACTACGAGCAGTACTTC. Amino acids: CASSLGLDYEQYF.

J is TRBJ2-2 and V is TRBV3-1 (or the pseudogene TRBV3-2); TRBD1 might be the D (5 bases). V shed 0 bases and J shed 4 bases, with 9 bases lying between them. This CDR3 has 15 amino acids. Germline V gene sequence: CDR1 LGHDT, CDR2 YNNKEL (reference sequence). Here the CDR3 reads CASSQEGVGTGELFF. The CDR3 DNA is TGTGCCAGCAGCCAAGAAGGGGTGGGCACCGGGGAGCTGTTTTTT.

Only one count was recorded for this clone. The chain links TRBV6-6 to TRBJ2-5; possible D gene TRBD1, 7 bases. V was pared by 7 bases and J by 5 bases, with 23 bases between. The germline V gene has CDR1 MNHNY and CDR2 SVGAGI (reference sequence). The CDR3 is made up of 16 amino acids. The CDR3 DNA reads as TGTGCCAGCACCCAGGGGTGGAGGGGGCGCGGGGAGACCCAGTACTTC. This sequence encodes CASTQGWRGRGETQYF.

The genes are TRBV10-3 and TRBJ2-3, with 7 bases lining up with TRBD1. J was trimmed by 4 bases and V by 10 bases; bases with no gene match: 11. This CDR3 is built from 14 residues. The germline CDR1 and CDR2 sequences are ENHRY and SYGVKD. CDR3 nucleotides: TGTGCCACTCTTGAGGGACAGTCGTCAGATACGCAGTATTTT. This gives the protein CATLEGQSSDTQYF.